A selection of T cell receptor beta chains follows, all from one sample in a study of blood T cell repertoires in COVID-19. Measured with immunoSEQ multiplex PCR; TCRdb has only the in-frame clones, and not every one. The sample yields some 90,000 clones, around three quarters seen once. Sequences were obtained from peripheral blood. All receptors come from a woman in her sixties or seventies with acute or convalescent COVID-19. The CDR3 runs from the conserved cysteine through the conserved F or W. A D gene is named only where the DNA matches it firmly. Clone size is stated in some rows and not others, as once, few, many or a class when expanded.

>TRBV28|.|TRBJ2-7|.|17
CASSFALSGYSIFEQYF
TGTGCCAGCAGTTTTGCGCTTTCAGGGTATAGTATCTTCGAGCAGTACTTC
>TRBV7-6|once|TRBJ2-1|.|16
CASSLNTWSSYNEQFF
TGTGCCAGCAGCTTAAATACGTGGAGCTCCTACAATGAGCAGTTCTTC
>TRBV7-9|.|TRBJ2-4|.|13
CASLPLAKNIQYF
TGTGCCAGCCTACCGTTAGCCAAAAACATTCAGTACTTC
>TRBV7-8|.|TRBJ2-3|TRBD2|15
CASSPLAGLTDTQYF
TGTGCCAGCAGCCCCTTAGCGGGACTCACAGATACGCAGTATTTT
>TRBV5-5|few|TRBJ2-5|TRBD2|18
CASSTGLAVYRGQETQYF
TGTGCCAGCAGCACGGGACTAGCGGTCTACAGGGGCCAAGAGACCCAGTACTTC
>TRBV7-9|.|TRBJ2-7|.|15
CASSLGGGFSYEQYF
TGTGCCAGCAGCTTAGGAGGAGGGTTCTCCTACGAGCAGTACTTC
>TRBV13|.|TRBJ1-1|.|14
CASTPQTLNTEAFF
TGTGCCAGCACCCCTCAGACTTTGAACACTGAAGCTTTCTTT
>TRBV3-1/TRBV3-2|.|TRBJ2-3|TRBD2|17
CASSSLLAAGGPYTQYF
TGTGCCAGCAGCTCCCTCTTGGCAGCGGGAGGGCCTTATACGCAGTATTTT
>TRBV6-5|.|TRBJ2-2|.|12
CASGQGTGELFF
TGTGCCAGCGGGCAGGGGACCGGGGAGCTGTTTTTT
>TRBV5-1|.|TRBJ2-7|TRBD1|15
CASSPTGQGFNEQYF
TGCGCCAGCTCACCTACGGGACAGGGATTCAACGAGCAGTACTTC
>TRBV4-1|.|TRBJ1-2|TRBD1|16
CASSQALGQGNYGYTF
TGCGCCAGCAGCCAAGCTCTAGGACAGGGTAACTATGGCTACACCTTC
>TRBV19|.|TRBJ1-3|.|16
CASSIGRQVAGNTIYF
TGTGCCAGTAGTATAGGAAGACAGGTGGCTGGAAACACCATATATTTT
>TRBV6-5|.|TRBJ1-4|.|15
CASSQSGQSNEKLFF
TGTGCCAGCAGTCAGTCGGGACAAAGTAATGAAAAACTGTTTTTT
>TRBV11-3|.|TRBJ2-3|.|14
CASSLGRGEDTQYF
TGTGCCAGCAGCTTAGGCAGGGGAGAGGATACGCAGTATTTT
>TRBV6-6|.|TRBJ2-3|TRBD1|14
CASSRTGGKDTQYF
TGTGCCAGCAGTAGGACAGGGGGCAAGGATACGCAGTATTTT
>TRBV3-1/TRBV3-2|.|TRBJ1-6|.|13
CASTSGGNSPLHF
TGTGCCAGCACTTCGGGCGGGAATTCACCCCTCCACTTT
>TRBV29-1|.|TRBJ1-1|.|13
CSPGGGALPEAFF
TGCAGCCCTGGGGGGGGCGCTTTACCTGAAGCTTTCTTT
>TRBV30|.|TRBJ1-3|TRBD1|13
CACLGTGINTIYF
TGTGCCTGCCTAGGGACAGGGATAAACACCATATATTTT
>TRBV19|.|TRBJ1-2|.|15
CASGKAGYPNYGYTF
TGTGCCAGTGGGAAGGCGGGCTACCCTAACTATGGCTACACCTTC
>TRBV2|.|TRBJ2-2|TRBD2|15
CASNSGTSLTGELFF
TGTGCCAGCAACTCCGGGACTAGCCTCACCGGGGAGCTGTTTTTT
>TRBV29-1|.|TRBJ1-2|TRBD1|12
CSVDRDSYGYTF
TGCAGCGTTGACAGGGACAGCTATGGCTACACCTTC
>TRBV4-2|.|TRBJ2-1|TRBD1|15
CASMPDRVSSAEQFF
TGTGCCAGCATGCCCGACAGGGTAAGTTCGGCTGAGCAGTTCTTC
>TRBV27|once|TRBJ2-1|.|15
CASSLSGIQTNEQFF
TGTGCCAGCAGTTTAAGCGGAATTCAAACCAATGAGCAGTTCTTC
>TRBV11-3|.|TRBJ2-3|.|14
CASSLGEGTDTQYF
TGTGCCAGCAGCTTGGGAGAGGGAACAGATACGCAGTATTTT
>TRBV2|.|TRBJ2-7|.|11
CASTLRDEQYF
TGTGCCAGCACCCTCAGGGACGAGCAGTACTTC
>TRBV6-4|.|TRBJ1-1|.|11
CASSGNTEAFF
TGTGCCAGCTCGGGTAACACTGAAGCTTTCTTT
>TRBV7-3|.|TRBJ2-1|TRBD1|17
CASSLNAGTGKYNEQFF
TGTGCCAGCAGCTTGAATGCCGGGACAGGGAAGTATAATGAGCAGTTCTTC
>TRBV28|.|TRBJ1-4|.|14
CASSSQQLNEKLFF
TGTGCCAGCAGTTCCCAACAGTTGAATGAAAAACTGTTTTTT
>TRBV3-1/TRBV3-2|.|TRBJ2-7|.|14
CASSQERFSYEQYF
TGTGCCAGCAGCCAAGAGCGGTTCTCCTACGAGCAGTACTTC
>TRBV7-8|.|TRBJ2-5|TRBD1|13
CASRYRGTETQYF
TGTGCCAGCAGGTACAGGGGGACGGAGACCCAGTACTTC
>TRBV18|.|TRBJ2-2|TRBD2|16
CASSPAGGTSTGELFF
TGTGCCAGCTCACCAGCGGGGGGCACTAGCACCGGGGAGCTGTTTTTT
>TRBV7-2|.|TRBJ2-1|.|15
CASSTQPTPYNEQFF
TGTGCCAGCAGCACTCAACCGACACCCTACAATGAGCAGTTCTTC
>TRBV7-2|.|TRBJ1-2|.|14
CASSLGQTNYGYTF
TGTGCCAGCAGCCTTGGACAGACTAACTATGGCTACACCTTC
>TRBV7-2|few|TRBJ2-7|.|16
CASSLAGRGYTYEQYF
TGTGCCAGCAGCTTAGCTGGCAGGGGCTATACCTACGAGCAGTACTTC
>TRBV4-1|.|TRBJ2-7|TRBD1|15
CASSQGTGVLYEQYF
TGCGCCAGCAGCCAGGGCACAGGGGTCCTATACGAGCAGTACTTC
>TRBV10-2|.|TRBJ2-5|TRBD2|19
CASSENGLAGGSVQETQYF
TGCGCCAGCAGTGAGAACGGACTAGCGGGAGGATCGGTTCAAGAGACCCAGTACTTC
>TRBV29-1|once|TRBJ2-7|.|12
CSVRGMAYEQYF
TGCAGCGTCCGCGGTATGGCCTACGAGCAGTACTTC
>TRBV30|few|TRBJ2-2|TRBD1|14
CAWSGTGGTGELFF
TGTGCCTGGAGCGGGACAGGGGGCACCGGGGAGCTGTTTTTT
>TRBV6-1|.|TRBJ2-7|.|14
CASSEPGHTYEQYF
TGTGCCAGCAGTGAGCCGGGACATACCTACGAGCAGTACTTC
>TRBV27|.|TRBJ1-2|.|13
CASSRGWQYGYTF
TGTGCCAGCAGCCGGGGGTGGCAGTATGGCTACACCTTC
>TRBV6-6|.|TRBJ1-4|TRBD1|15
CASSYPGQGREKLFF
TGTGCCAGCAGTTACCCTGGACAGGGCAGGGAAAAACTGTTTTTT
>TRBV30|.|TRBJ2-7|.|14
CAWSPLQGSYEQYF
TGTGCCTGGAGCCCCCTACAGGGCTCCTACGAGCAGTACTTC
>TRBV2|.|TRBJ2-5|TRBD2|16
CASSWTSGGLGETQYF
TGTGCCAGCAGTTGGACTAGCGGGGGCCTAGGGGAGACCCAGTACTTC
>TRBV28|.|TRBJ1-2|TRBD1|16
CASSPLQTGLSYGYTF
TGTGCCAGCAGTCCCTTACAGACAGGGTTAAGCTATGGCTACACCTTC
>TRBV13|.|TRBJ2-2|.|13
CASSLRTIGELFF
TGTGCCAGCAGCCTAAGGACAATCGGGGAGCTGTTTTTT
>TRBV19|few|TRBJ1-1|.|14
CASSFDSFYTEAFF
TGTGCCAGTAGCTTTGACAGTTTCTACACTGAAGCTTTCTTT
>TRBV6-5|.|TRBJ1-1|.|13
CASSLTANTEAFF
TGTGCCAGCAGCCTGACAGCGAACACTGAAGCTTTCTTT
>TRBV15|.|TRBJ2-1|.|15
CATSRVGGSGNEQFF
TGTGCCACCAGCAGAGTTGGGGGGTCGGGAAATGAGCAGTTCTTC
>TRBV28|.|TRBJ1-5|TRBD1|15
CASSYRGRINQPQHF
TGTGCCAGCAGTTACAGGGGGCGAATCAATCAGCCCCAGCATTTT
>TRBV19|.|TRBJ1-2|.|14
CASSMRRRDYGYTF
TGTGCCAGTAGTATGAGAAGGAGAGACTATGGCTACACCTTC
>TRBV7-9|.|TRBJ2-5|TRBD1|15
CASSLGTGFGETQYF
TGTGCCAGCAGCTTAGGGACAGGGTTTGGGGAGACCCAGTACTTC
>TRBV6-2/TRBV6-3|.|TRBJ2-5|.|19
CASSYRPTTGRPAGETQYF
TGTGCCAGCAGTTACAGGCCAACCACAGGGCGCCCCGCCGGGGAGACCCAGTACTTC
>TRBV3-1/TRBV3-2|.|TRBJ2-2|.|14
CASSHGGNTGELFF
TGTGCCAGCAGCCACGGGGGGAACACCGGGGAGCTGTTTTTT
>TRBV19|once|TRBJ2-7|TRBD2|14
CASSITGRPYEQYF
TGTGCCAGTAGTATTACCGGGAGGCCCTACGAGCAGTACTTC
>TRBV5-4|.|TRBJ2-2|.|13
CASSLGGTGELLF
TGTGCCAGCAGCTTAGGAGGCACCGGGGAGCTGCTTTTT
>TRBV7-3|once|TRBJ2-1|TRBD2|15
CASSLNRGGQYEQFF
TGTGCCAGCAGCTTAAATCGGGGGGGCCAATATGAGCAGTTCTTC
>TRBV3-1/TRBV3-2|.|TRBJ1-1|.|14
CASSREMSGAEAFF
TGTGCCAGCAGCCGGGAGATGAGTGGCGCTGAAGCTTTCTTT
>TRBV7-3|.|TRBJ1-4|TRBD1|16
CASSLTGGRTNEKLFF
TGTGCCAGCAGCTTAACAGGGGGCAGGACTAATGAAAAACTGTTTTTT
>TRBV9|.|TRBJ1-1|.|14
CASSPRTVNTEAFF
TGTGCCAGCAGCCCACGGACAGTTAACACTGAAGCTTTCTTT